This T cell receptor beta chain came from a study of CD8 T cells in Susac syndrome. Random-hexamer reverse transcription was applied to roughly 0.45 to 1 ug RNA. With immunoSEQ multiplex PCR, TCR beta CDR3 was amplified across 54 Vbeta and 13 Jbeta. Using its own MiXCR run on the immunoSEQ multiplex PCR reads, TCRdb lists one record per CDR3 protein. This sample has under 200,000 distinct CDR3 sequences; about 95% occur once, and the top ten carry about 0.094%. The CDR3 is made up of 13 amino acids. Germline CDR1 reads SGDLS; CDR2 reads YYNGEE. The V end was cut by 5 bases, the J end by 0 bases, with 3 bases between. Healthy donors were controls matched for age and sex. TEMRA cells were FACS-enriched, with CD8+ and CD4+ T cells isolated negatively.

The clonotype originates from a human donor in good health. Material for sequencing was CD4+ T cells from PBMCs. The chain joins TRBV9 to TRBJ2-6; no definite D call. CDR3 amino acids: CASRRSGANVLTF. The CDR3 nucleotides read TGTGCCAGCAGGCGCTCTGGGGCCAACGTCCTGACTTTC.